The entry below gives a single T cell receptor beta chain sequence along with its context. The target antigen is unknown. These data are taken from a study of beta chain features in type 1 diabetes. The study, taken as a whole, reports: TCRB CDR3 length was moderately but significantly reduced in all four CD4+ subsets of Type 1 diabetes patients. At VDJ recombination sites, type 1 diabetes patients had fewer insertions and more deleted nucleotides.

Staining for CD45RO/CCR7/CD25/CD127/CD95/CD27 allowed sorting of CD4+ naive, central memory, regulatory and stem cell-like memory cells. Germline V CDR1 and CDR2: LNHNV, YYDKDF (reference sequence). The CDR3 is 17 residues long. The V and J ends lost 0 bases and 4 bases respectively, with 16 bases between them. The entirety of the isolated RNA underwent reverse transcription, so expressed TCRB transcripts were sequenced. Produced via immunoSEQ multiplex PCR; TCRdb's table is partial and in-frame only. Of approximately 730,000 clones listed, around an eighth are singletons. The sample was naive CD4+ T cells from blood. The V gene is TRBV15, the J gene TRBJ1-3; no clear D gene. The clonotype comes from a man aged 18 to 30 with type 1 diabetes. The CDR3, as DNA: TGTGCCACCAGCAGAGATCTTACACGATATAGCGGAAACACCATATATTTT. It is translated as CATSRDLTRYSGNTIYF.